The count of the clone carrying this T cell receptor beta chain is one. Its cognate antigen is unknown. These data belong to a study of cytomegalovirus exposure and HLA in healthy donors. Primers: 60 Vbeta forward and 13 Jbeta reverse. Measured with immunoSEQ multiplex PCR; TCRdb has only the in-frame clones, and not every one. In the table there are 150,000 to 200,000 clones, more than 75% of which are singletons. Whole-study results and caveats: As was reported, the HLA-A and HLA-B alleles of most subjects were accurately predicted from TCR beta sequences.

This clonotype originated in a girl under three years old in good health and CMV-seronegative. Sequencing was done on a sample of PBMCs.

This CDR3 is CASSRGGGNEKLFF. The CDR3 DNA reads as TGCGCCAGCAGCCGCGGCGGGGGCAATGAAAAACTGTTTTTT. This chain connects TRBV4-1 to TRBJ1-4, with D possibly being TRBD1 (6 bases). The CDR3 covers 14 residues. The V gene lost 4 bases and the J gene lost 5 bases, with 11 bases spanning the gap. CDR1 and CDR2 from the germline V gene are MGHRA and YSYEKL.